The present T cell receptor (beta chain) was sequenced within a study of tumor-infiltrating lymphocytes in oesophageal squamous cell carcinoma. In germline, CDR1 is KGHDR, CDR2 SFDVKD. The CDR3 is 18 residues long, ends included. TCRdb used MiXCR to reprocess the PCR reads, holding one entry per CDR3 protein. This table holds some 12,000 distinct CDR3 sequences, around 56% found once. This clonotype has at least ten counts. It is unclear where the CDR3 begins or ends on the DNA, so no DNA is shown, and the CDR3 is as TCRdb lists it. The receptor's source is a male donor with esophageal squamous cell carcinoma. What was sequenced was esophageal tumor tissue. The chain recombines TRBV24-1 with TRBJ2-6; the table's TRBD1 call for D was not verified on the DNA. The CDR3 loop reads CATSDLPDREGLRLHLRF.